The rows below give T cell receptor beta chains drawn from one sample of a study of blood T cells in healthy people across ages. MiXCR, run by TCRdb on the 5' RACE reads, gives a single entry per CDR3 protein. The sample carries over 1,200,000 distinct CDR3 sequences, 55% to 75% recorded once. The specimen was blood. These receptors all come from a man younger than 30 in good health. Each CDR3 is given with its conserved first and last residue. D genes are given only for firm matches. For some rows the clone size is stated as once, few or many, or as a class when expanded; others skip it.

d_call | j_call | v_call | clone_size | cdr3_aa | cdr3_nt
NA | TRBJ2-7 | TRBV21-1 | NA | CASNEQYF | TGTGCCAGCAACGAGCAGTACTTC
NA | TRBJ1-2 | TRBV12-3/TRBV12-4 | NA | CASSFGPNSFGYTF | TGTGCCAGCAGTTTCGGACCTAACTCATTTGGCTACACCTTC
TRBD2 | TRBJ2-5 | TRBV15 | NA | CATSCSGLGLETQYF | TGTGCTACCAGCTGCTCGGGACTAGGCTTGGAGACCCAGTACTTC
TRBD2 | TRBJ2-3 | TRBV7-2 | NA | CASSIRSGRSSTDTQYF | TGTGCCAGCAGCATCCGTAGCGGGAGGTCTAGCACAGATACGCAGTATTTT
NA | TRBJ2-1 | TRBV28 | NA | CASSLYRVKVNEQFF | TGTGCCAGCAGTTTATACAGGGTAAAGGTCAATGAGCAGTTCTTC
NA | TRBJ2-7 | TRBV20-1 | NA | CSAILGSSYEQYF | TGCAGTGCTATTTTAGGGAGTAGTTACGAGCAGTACTTC
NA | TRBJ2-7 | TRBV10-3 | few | CAIGYEQYF | TGTGCCATCGGCTACGAGCAGTACTTC
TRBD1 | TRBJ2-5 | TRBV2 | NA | CAKRDRERTQYF | TGTGCCAAGAGGGACAGGGAAAGGACCCAGTACTTC
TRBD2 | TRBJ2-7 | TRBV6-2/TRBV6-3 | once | CASSYSSLAEFYEQYF | TGTGCCAGCAGTTACTCGTCGCTAGCGGAGTTCTACGAGCAGTACTTC
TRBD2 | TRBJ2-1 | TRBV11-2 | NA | CASTHGRGPYNKQFF | TGTGCCAGCACCCACGGGAGGGGCCCCTACAATAAGCAGTTCTTC
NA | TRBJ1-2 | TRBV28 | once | CASLTANYGYTF | TGTGCCAGCCTAACAGCTAACTATGGCTACACCTTC